The next 2 T cell receptor beta chains were all read from a single sample in a study of blood T cells in healthy people across ages. Through a sample-barcoded 5' primer and a J-beta primer mix, a second PCR was run for roughly 6 to 11 cycles. TCRdb redid the calling of the 5' RACE reads with MiXCR, one entry per CDR3 protein. The sample lists about a million distinct CDR3 sequences; around 49% were seen once. Sequences were obtained from blood. All receptors come from a man aged 25-40 years in good health.

The chain is built from TRBV7-8 and TRBJ1-4; the D is unclear. The germline CDR1 and CDR2 sequences are SGHVS and FQNEAQ. The CDR3 covers 14 residues. The V end lost 5 bases, the J end lost 7 bases, and 14 bases lay between the germline ends. Written as DNA, the CDR3 is TGTGCCAGCAGCCGAGACGGGATGGTTGAAAAACTGTTTTTT. As protein: CASSRDGMVEKLFF.

Comments on this clonotype: A read error may produce the germline difference seen at one junction end. The DNA for the CDR3 is TGTGCCAACAGTGACTCGACAGGGGGAAACACTGAAGCTTTCTTT. This encodes CANSDSTGGNTEAFF. This chain links TRBV12-3 or TRBV12-4 with TRBJ1-1; 9 bases align to TRBD1. This CDR3 contains 15 residues.